These T cell receptor beta chains were read from a single sample in a study of identical twins. In TCRdb, the 5' RACE reads were re-called with MiXCR into one record per CDR3 protein. The repertoire holds some 190,000 distinct CDR3 sequences, with less than 20% as singletons. This sample also appeared in a second study, on T cells expressing NK-cell markers.

Input material: CD8+ T cells sorted from blood. The receptors were sampled from a woman between 18 and 29 years old in good health. Each CDR3 is given with its conserved first and last residue. A D gene is named only where the DNA matches it firmly. Size is omitted from some rows. Given values are once, few, many or a class for expanded clones.

d_gene: -
j_gene: TRBJ2-7
len: 14
abundance: -
v_gene: TRBV12-3/TRBV12-4
CDR3aa: CASSLRSVPYEQYF
CDR3nt: TGTGCCAGCAGTTTAAGGAGCGTTCCCTACGAGCAGTACTTC

d_gene: TRBD1
j_gene: TRBJ2-2
len: 14
abundance: many
v_gene: TRBV12-3/TRBV12-4
CDR3aa: CASSLAGGPGELFF
CDR3nt: TGTGCCAGCAGTTTAGCAGGGGGCCCCGGGGAGCTGTTTTTT

d_gene: TRBD2
j_gene: TRBJ2-7
len: 14
abundance: few
v_gene: TRBV7-9
CDR3aa: CASSFGLAGPGQYF
CDR3nt: TGTGCCAGCAGCTTCGGTCTAGCGGGACCAGGGCAGTACTTC

d_gene: -
j_gene: TRBJ2-7
len: 15
abundance: -
v_gene: TRBV3-1
CDR3aa: CASSQIEISLNEQYF
CDR3nt: TGTGCCAGCAGCCAGATCGAAATCAGTCTCAACGAGCAGTACTTC

d_gene: -
j_gene: TRBJ2-7
len: 16
abundance: few
v_gene: TRBV6-1
CDR3aa: CASSGGLWTASYEQYF
CDR3nt: TGTGCCAGCAGTGGCGGGCTCTGGACAGCCTCCTACGAGCAGTACTTC

d_gene: -
j_gene: TRBJ2-7
len: 15
abundance: -
v_gene: TRBV3-1
CDR3aa: CASSQDTQASYEQYF
CDR3nt: TGTGCCAGCAGCCAAGATACGCAGGCTTCTTACGAGCAGTACTTC

d_gene: -
j_gene: TRBJ2-1
len: 15
abundance: -
v_gene: TRBV6-2/TRBV6-3
CDR3aa: CASSYLQGPRNEQFF
CDR3nt: TGTGCCAGCAGTTATCTGCAGGGGCCCCGGAATGAGCAGTTCTTC

d_gene: TRBD1
j_gene: TRBJ2-1
len: 15
abundance: -
v_gene: TRBV5-1
CDR3aa: CASSPSGTDYNEQFF
CDR3nt: TGCGCCAGCAGCCCTTCCGGGACAGACTACAATGAGCAGTTCTTC

d_gene: TRBD2
j_gene: TRBJ2-3
len: 13
abundance: few
v_gene: TRBV12-3/TRBV12-4
CDR3aa: CASSPGGVDTQYF
CDR3nt: TGTGCCAGCAGTCCGGGAGGGGTAGATACGCAGTATTTT

d_gene: -
j_gene: TRBJ2-7
len: 15
abundance: few
v_gene: TRBV7-9
CDR3aa: CASSPPLGVGYEQYF
CDR3nt: TGTGCCAGCAGCCCCCCCTTGGGAGTGGGTTACGAGCAGTACTTC

d_gene: -
j_gene: TRBJ2-5
len: 14
abundance: few
v_gene: TRBV5-6
CDR3aa: CASSDPYAQETQYF
CDR3nt: TGTGCCAGCAGCGATCCCTACGCGCAGGAGACCCAGTACTTC

d_gene: -
j_gene: TRBJ1-2
len: 16
abundance: -
v_gene: TRBV7-9
CDR3aa: CASSLSQGAGDYGYTF
CDR3nt: TGTGCCAGCAGCTTATCTCAGGGAGCGGGGGACTATGGCTACACCTTC

d_gene: -
j_gene: TRBJ2-5
len: 11
abundance: few
v_gene: TRBV19
CDR3aa: CASRYQETQYF
CDR3nt: TGTGCCAGTAGGTACCAAGAGACCCAGTACTTC

d_gene: TRBD2
j_gene: TRBJ2-1
len: 15
abundance: few
v_gene: TRBV7-2
CDR3aa: CASSLTGLAHNEQFF
CDR3nt: TGTGCCAGCAGCCTGACGGGACTAGCGCACAATGAGCAGTTCTTC

d_gene: TRBD1
j_gene: TRBJ1-2
len: 12
abundance: few
v_gene: TRBV29-1
CDR3aa: CSVVTGGDGYTF
CDR3nt: TGCAGCGTGGTGACAGGGGGAGATGGCTACACCTTC

d_gene: -
j_gene: TRBJ2-2
len: 16
abundance: -
v_gene: TRBV18
CDR3aa: CASSQGFPEEAGELFF
CDR3nt: TGTGCCAGCTCACAGGGGTTCCCTGAAGAGGCCGGGGAGCTGTTTTTT

d_gene: TRBD2
j_gene: TRBJ2-3
len: 16
abundance: -
v_gene: TRBV15
CDR3aa: CATSTGLTLSTDTQYF
CDR3nt: TGTGCCACCAGCACGGGACTAACCCTTAGCACAGATACGCAGTATTTT

d_gene: -
j_gene: TRBJ1-3
len: 13
abundance: -
v_gene: TRBV27
CDR3aa: CASSWDSGNTIYF
CDR3nt: TGTGCCAGCAGTTGGGACTCTGGAAACACCATATATTTT

d_gene: -
j_gene: TRBJ2-7
len: 14
abundance: few
v_gene: TRBV20-1
CDR3aa: CSAPVQGRPLEQYF
CDR3nt: TGCAGTGCACCCGTGCAGGGCAGGCCCCTCGAGCAGTACTTC

d_gene: TRBD1
j_gene: TRBJ1-5
len: 15
abundance: many
v_gene: TRBV12-3/TRBV12-4
CDR3aa: CASSQEGAVGQPQHF
CDR3nt: TGTGCCAGCAGCCAAGAGGGGGCAGTAGGACAGCCCCAGCATTTT